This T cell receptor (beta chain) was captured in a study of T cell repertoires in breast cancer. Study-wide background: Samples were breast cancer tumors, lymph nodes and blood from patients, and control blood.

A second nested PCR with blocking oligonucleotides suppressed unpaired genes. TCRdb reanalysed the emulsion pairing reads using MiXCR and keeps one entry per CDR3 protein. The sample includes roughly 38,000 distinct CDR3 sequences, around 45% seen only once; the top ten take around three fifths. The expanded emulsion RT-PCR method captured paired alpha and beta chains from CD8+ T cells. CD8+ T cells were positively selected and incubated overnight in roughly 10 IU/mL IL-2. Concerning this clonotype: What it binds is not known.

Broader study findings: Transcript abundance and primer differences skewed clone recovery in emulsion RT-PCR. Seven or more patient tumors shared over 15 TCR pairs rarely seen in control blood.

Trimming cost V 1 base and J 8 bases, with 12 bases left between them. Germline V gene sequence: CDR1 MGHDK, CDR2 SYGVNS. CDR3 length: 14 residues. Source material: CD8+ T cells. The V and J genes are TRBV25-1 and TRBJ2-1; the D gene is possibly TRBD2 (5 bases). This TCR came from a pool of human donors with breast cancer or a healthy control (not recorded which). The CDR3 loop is CASSELREWDEQFF. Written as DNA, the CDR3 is TGTGCCAGCAGTGAATTGAGGGAGTGGGATGAGCAGTTCTTC.